A single sample gave rise to the 11 T cell receptor beta chains below, sequenced in a study of shared clonotypes between healthy human individuals. The protocol was immunoSEQ multiplex PCR, while the TCRdb copy is restricted to in-frame clones and leaves out a portion. This sample has around 2.5 million clones; 80% to 95% occur once, and the top ten carry more than 0.35%. What was sequenced was naive CD4+ T cells from PBMCs. Subset of the sample: CD45RA+ positively selected. The origin of the receptors is a man between 18 and 29 years old in good health. Some clones in this sample may be carry-over from other donors' samples.

The chain couples TRBV14 to TRBJ1-2; 12 positions match TRBD1. Germline CDR1 and CDR2: SGHDN and FVKESK. The V and J ends lost 1 base and 6 bases, in that order; junction bases with no gene match: 6. The length of the CDR3 is 16 residues. CDR3 region: CASSQGRDRGPNGYTF. Written as DNA, the CDR3 is TGTGCCAGCAGCCAAGGGAGGGACAGGGGGCCCAATGGCTACACCTTC.

The rearrangement joins TRBV4-3 to TRBJ1-4; TRBD1 matches 10 bases. The CDR3 runs 16 residues. J was trimmed by 8 bases and V by 2 bases; bases with no gene match: 8. Germline-derived CDR1 and CDR2 are LGHNA and YSLEER. CDR3 region: CASSQRGDRGREKLFF. CDR3 bases: TGCGCCAGCAGCCAAAGAGGGGACAGGGGACGGGAAAAACTGTTTTTT.

The V call is TRBV30, the J call TRBJ2-1; no reliable D call. With 6 bases removed from V and 5 bases from J, the gap between germline ends came to 8 bases. The germline V gene encodes CDR1 GTSNPN and CDR2 SVGIG (reference sequence). This CDR3 has 11 residues. CDR3 sequence reads: CACHTNNEQFF. CDR3 bases: TGTGCCTGTCATACAAACAATGAGCAGTTCTTC.

The chain couples TRBV19 to TRBJ1-3, with D possibly being TRBD1 (5 bases). Trimming stripped 7 bases from V and 0 bases from J, with 10 bases between. CDR3 length equals 14 residues. Germline V CDR1 and CDR2: LNHDA, SQIVND (reference sequence). CDR3 loop: CASTRQNSGNTIYF. The CDR3 DNA reads TGTGCCAGTACCAGACAGAACTCTGGAAACACCATATATTTT.

The J gene is TRBJ1-4, the V gene TRBV2; 9 nucleotides agree with TRBD1. Germline values: CDR1 SNHLY, CDR2 FYNNEI. The CDR3 length is 16 residues. V shed 5 bases and J 0 bases; nucleotides not matched to a gene: 4. The CDR3 DNA sequence: TGTGCCAGCAGTCGGGACAGGGCTACAACTAATGAAAAACTGTTTTTT. Translating gives CASSRDRATTNEKLFF.

The rearrangement uses TRBV4-1 and TRBJ2-1; tentative D call: TRBD2 (6 bases). The CDR3 covers 18 residues. Germline CDR1 MGHRA, CDR2 YSYEKL. Trimming removed 0 bases from V and 0 bases from J, with 15 bases in between. The CDR3: CASSQEPAGSYSYNEQFF. As DNA, the CDR3 is TGCGCCAGCAGCCAAGAACCCGCGGGGAGTTACTCCTACAATGAGCAGTTCTTC.

The rearrangement uses TRBV6-5 and TRBJ2-3; D not certain. The CDR3 is made up of 14 amino acids. Germline CDR1 reads MNHEY; CDR2 reads SVGAGI. Deletions cut 0 bases from V and 2 bases from J, with 6 bases between. CDR3 in DNA: TGTGCCAGCAGTTACTCTACTACCACAGATACGCAGTATTTT. Encoded protein: CASSYSTTTDTQYF.

On this clone itself: The junction departs from the called germline gene at one end, perhaps through a read error. The V gene is TRBV7-9, the J gene TRBJ2-7, with TRBD1 identical over 8 bases. The germline CDR1 and CDR2 sequences are SEHNR and FQNEAQ (reference sequence). This CDR3 is built from 11 residues. The CDR3 coding sequence is TGTGCCAGCAGCTTAGCCGGGACAGGAATCTTC. Protein sequence: CASSLAGTGIF.

This clone was seen just once. V gene TRBV30 combines with J gene TRBJ2-1, with a tentative D call TRBD2 (7 bases). The germline V gene has CDR1 GTSNPN and CDR2 SVGIG (reference sequence). Trimming left V 0 bases short and J 0 bases short, with 15 bases between. The CDR3 runs 17 residues. CDR3 nucleotides: TGTGCCTGGAGTGTAGCGGGGACAAGTCTCTCCTACAATGAGCAGTTCTTC. Translated, it gives CAWSVAGTSLSYNEQFF.

The rearrangement links TRBV10-3 to TRBJ2-7; D might be TRBD1 (6 bases). Deletions cut 5 bases from V and 0 bases from J, with 17 bases between. Germline V gene lookup returns CDR1 ENHRY and CDR2 SYGVKD. There are 16 residues in the CDR3. The CDR3 protein is CAISSAPDRASYEQYF. For the CDR3, the DNA is TGTGCCATCAGTAGTGCGCCGGACAGAGCCTCCTACGAGCAGTACTTC.

A remark on this clone: The same CDR3 also results from other DNA sequences found in this sample. The CDR3 DNA sequence: TGTGCCAGCAGTTATTCGAGGGGCGGCAATCAGCCCCAGCATTTT. Protein sequence: CASSYSRGGNQPQHF. V usage is TRBV6-5 and J usage is TRBJ1-5, with D tentatively TRBD1 (5 bases). This CDR3 spans 15 amino acids. Germline CDR1 MNHEY, CDR2 SVGAGI. Trimming left V 3 bases short and J 2 bases short, with 11 bases between.